This is a list of T cell receptor beta chains from one sample in a study of lymphopenia after photon versus proton radiotherapy. Only in-frame clones appear in the TCRdb table, and some are missing; sequencing was by immunoSEQ multiplex PCR. Seen here are over 50,000 clones, around 87% observed once, and the top ten hold about 2.5%. This sample comprised peripheral blood, obtained from a patient treated with photon-based radiotherapy. These receptors were obtained from a man in his forties with gastric cancer. The CDR3 runs from the conserved cysteine through the conserved F or W. A D gene is named only where the DNA matches it firmly. Only part of the rows carry a size: once, few, many, or a class if the clone is expanded.

cdr3_nt | cdr3_aa | clone_size | j_call | v_call | d_call
TGTGCCAGCATCACCCCTAACTATGGCTACACCTTC | CASITPNYGYTF | . | TRBJ1-2 | TRBV6-5 | .
TGCGCCAGCAGCCAAGATTATGAAGAGAGTAATTCACCCCTCCACTTT | CASSQDYEESNSPLHF | . | TRBJ1-6 | TRBV4-3 | .
TGTGCCAGCAGTTTCTACCGGAATGAAAAACTGTTTTTT | CASSFYRNEKLFF | . | TRBJ1-4 | TRBV27 | .
TGTGCCAGCAGCTTCAGGGACAATGAGCAGTTCTTC | CASSFRDNEQFF | . | TRBJ2-1 | TRBV7-2 | .
TGTGCCAGCAGTAGGACAGGGGAGGGACATGGCTACACCTTC | CASSRTGEGHGYTF | few | TRBJ1-2 | TRBV6-5 | TRBD1
TGCGCCAGCAGCTTGACGGTAGGGTACAATGAGCAGTTCTTC | CASSLTVGYNEQFF | . | TRBJ2-1 | TRBV5-1 | .
TGCGCCAGCAGCCCCGGGACTAGTACCACCGGGGAGCTGTTTTTT | CASSPGTSTTGELFF | . | TRBJ2-2 | TRBV4-1 | TRBD2
TGCGCCAGCAGCTTGTTCTGTCTCTACAGGGGGATAGCCCATGCTTACACTGAAGCTTTCTTT | CASSLFCLYRGIAHAYTEAFF | . | TRBJ1-1 | TRBV5-1 | TRBD1
TGTGCCAGCAGCGGTCCGGGACAGAGAGGTGAAGCTTTCTTT | CASSGPGQRGEAFF | . | TRBJ1-1 | TRBV9 | TRBD1
TGCGCCAGCAGTCCGGACAGGGAGCAAACAGATACGCAGTATTTT | CASSPDREQTDTQYF | . | TRBJ2-3 | TRBV5-1 | TRBD1
TGTGCCAGCGGAAGGACAGTTTCGCAGTACACTGAAGCTTTCTTT | CASGRTVSQYTEAFF | few | TRBJ1-1 | TRBV2 | .
TGTGCCAGCAGCGCCGGCGGTACAGATACGCAGTATTTT | CASSAGGTDTQYF | . | TRBJ2-3 | TRBV28 | .
TGCGCCAGCAGCCTGTCCGACACCCCGGGAGGAGCTTTCTTT | CASSLSDTPGGAFF | . | TRBJ1-1 | TRBV5-1 | .
TGTGCCAGCAGTGAAGCGCGAGCGACTGAAGCTTTCTTT | CASSEARATEAFF | . | TRBJ1-1 | TRBV6-1 | .
TGTGCCAGCAGCCCTGGTCCAGGTGAGACCCAGTACTTC | CASSPGPGETQYF | once | TRBJ2-5 | TRBV5-4 | .
TGTGCCAGCAGTTCCCTTCGCGGGGGGGTTAACGAGCAGTTCTTC | CASSSLRGGVNEQFF | . | TRBJ2-1 | TRBV6-6 | TRBD2
TGTGCCACCAGCACGAGGCAAACAGGGTCCTACGAGCAGTACTTC | CATSTRQTGSYEQYF | . | TRBJ2-7 | TRBV15 | .
TGTGCCAGCAGCCCAGGGGCGGGCTGGGACTATGGCTACACCTTC | CASSPGAGWDYGYTF | . | TRBJ1-2 | TRBV7-2 | .
TGTGCCAGTAGCCCATTAGACAGGATAGCCAAAAACATTCAGTACTTC | CASSPLDRIAKNIQYF | . | TRBJ2-4 | TRBV19 | .
TGTGCCTGCGGGACAGGGGGTTCACCCCTCCACTTT | CACGTGGSPLHF | once | TRBJ1-6 | TRBV30 | TRBD1
TGTGCCAGCAGCTTCGGGACAGTTGAAACCATATATTTT | CASSFGTVETIYF | . | TRBJ1-3 | TRBV11-2 | TRBD1
TGCAGCGCCTACAGGGGGCAGGGCTACACCTTC | CSAYRGQGYTF | . | TRBJ1-2 | TRBV29-1 | TRBD1
TGTGCCACCAGCACTAGACTAGGGGAGCAGTACTTC | CATSTRLGEQYF | . | TRBJ2-7 | TRBV15 | .
TGCGCCAGCAGTGAGTCGAAAACCGTTAATGAAAAACTGTTTTTT | CASSESKTVNEKLFF | . | TRBJ1-4 | TRBV10-1 | .
TGTGCCAGCAGCCTCCTAGGGGACACCGTCGGGCAGTACTTC | CASSLLGDTVGQYF | . | TRBJ2-7 | TRBV16 | .
TGCAGCGTTCCCGGGGCATCTACGAGGAGGGGAGATACGCAGTATTTT | CSVPGASTRRGDTQYF | . | TRBJ2-3 | TRBV29-1 | .
TGTGCCTGGAGCGATCCTTCATATAGCAATCAGCCCCAGCATTTT | CAWSDPSYSNQPQHF | once | TRBJ1-5 | TRBV30 | .
TGTGCCAGCAGCTTAGGTCGGGGGGCCCGCAGGCGGTTCTTC | CASSLGRGARRRFF | . | TRBJ2-1 | TRBV5-6 | .
TGTGCCAGCAGTTTAGCATCGGGGACCCGGTACCAAGAGACCCAGTACTTC | CASSLASGTRYQETQYF | . | TRBJ2-5 | TRBV27 | .
TGTGCCAGCAGTTCAGGGGGCACAGATACGCAGTATTTT | CASSSGGTDTQYF | . | TRBJ2-3 | TRBV2 | .
TGTGCCATCAGTGAGTCGACAGGGGACCCCTCTTCACGGTACTTC | CAISESTGDPSSRYF | . | TRBJ2-7 | TRBV10-3 | TRBD1
TGTGCCACCCATCCAGGGGGCGACTATGGCTACACCTTC | CATHPGGDYGYTF | . | TRBJ1-2 | TRBV6-1 | TRBD1
TGTGCCAGCAGCCAAGTTAGCGGGGGGGCTAGTGAGACCCAGTACTTC | CASSQVSGGASETQYF | . | TRBJ2-5 | TRBV4-2 | TRBD2